These 24 T cell receptor beta chains share one sample of origin, sequenced in a study of OX40 agonist ivuxolimab in advanced cancers. The repertoire was sequenced with immunoSEQ multiplex PCR; TCRdb's copy has only in-frame clones and lacks some. Among approximately 60,000 clones listed, roughly 84% were seen once. The starting material was CD4+ or CD8+ T cells sorted from blood, obtained in a trial of the OX40 agonist ivuxolimab. The receptors shown here come from an adult with an advanced solid tumor such as melanoma, head and neck, liver or kidney cancer.

The genes are TRBV7-9 and TRBJ2-7; D possibly corresponds to TRBD2 (6 bases). Germline-derived CDR1 and CDR2 are SEHNR and FQNEAQ (reference sequence). V was cut by 9 bases and J by 4 bases, with 25 bases left in between. The length of the CDR3 is 16 residues. The CDR3 DNA reads TGTGCCAGTCACGGGGTCAGCCGGGATAGCGGTTACGAGCAGTACTTC. Translated, it gives CASHGVSRDSGYEQYF.

This rearrangement joins TRBV19 to TRBJ2-5, with 10 bases that match TRBD1. Germline CDR1 reads LNHDA; CDR2 reads SQIVND (reference sequence). V trimming: 5 bases; J trimming: 5 bases; junction bases outside the gene matches: 11. There are 16 residues in the CDR3. CDR3 bases: TGTGCCAGTAGTCCGGACAGGGGGAACCCTTTTGAGACCCAGTACTTC. Its protein is CASSPDRGNPFETQYF.

This clone was picked up a small number of times. V and J are TRBV18 and TRBJ1-2, with 7 bases lining up with TRBD1. Germline CDR1 is KGHSH and CDR2 is LQKENI. Unmatched junction bases numbered 6, after V lost 3 bases and J lost 2 bases. The CDR3 is 15 residues long. CDR3 in amino acids: CASSPLGQINYGYTF. For the CDR3, the DNA is TGTGCCAGCTCACCGTTGGGACAGATAAACTATGGCTACACCTTC.

In DNA form, the CDR3 reads TGCGCCAGCAGTCACGCCGGGACTAGCGGGAGGGAGTTAGCCAAAAACATTCAGTACTTC. As protein: CASSHAGTSGRELAKNIQYF. The rearrangement uses TRBV23-1 and TRBJ2-4; 16 bases fit TRBD2. TRBV23-1 belongs to the ORF category, with a function that is uncertain. J lost 0 bases, V lost 3 bases, and 8 bases had no gene match. This CDR3 spans 20 amino acids.

This sequence joins TRBV5-1 and TRBJ2-3; 7 nucleotides align to TRBD1. After removal of 0 bases from V and 1 base from J, the junction contained 5 bases not matched to a gene. Germline V CDR1 and CDR2: SGHRS, YFSETQ. This CDR3 is built from 16 residues. The CDR3 loop is CASSLEGAVGTDTQYF. CDR3 in DNA: TGCGCCAGCAGCTTGGAGGGGGCGGTCGGCACAGATACGCAGTATTTT. Full variable domain (missing parts from reference TRBV5-1 and TRBJ2-3): KAGVTQTPRYLIKTRGQQVTLSCSPISGHRSVSWYQQTPGQGLQFLFEYFSETQRNKGNFPGRFSGRQFSNSRSEMNVSTLELGDSALYLCASSLEGAVGTDTQYFGPGTRLTVL.

The gene calls are TRBV7-6 and TRBJ1-3; D may be TRBD1 (5 bases). CDR1 is SGHVS, CDR2 FNYEAQ, per germline. The CDR3 totals 15 residues. Trimming shortened V by 1 base and J by 2 bases, and 9 bases separated the two germline ends. CDR3 coding DNA: TGTGCCAGCAGCTTAGTCAGGGTTCCTGGAAACACCATATATTTT. It specifies CASSLVRVPGNTIYF.

The chain uses TRBV19 and TRBJ2-7, with 7 bases identical to TRBD2. The CDR3 is 15 amino acids. Germline V CDR1 and CDR2: LNHDA, SQIVND (reference sequence). The ends lost 5 bases at V and 0 bases at J; junction bases unmatched: 7. The CDR3 DNA reads as TGTGCCAGTAGTGTCGGGACTACCAGCTCCTACGAGCAGTACTTC. It translates to CASSVGTTSSYEQYF.

The rearrangement uses TRBV19 and TRBJ1-1, with 9 bases identical to TRBD1. In germline, CDR1 is LNHDA, CDR2 SQIVND (reference sequence). After removal of 7 bases from V and 5 bases from J, the junction contained 11 bases not matched to a gene. This CDR3 is 15 amino acids long. This chain's CDR3 is CASTKDRGFITEAFF. CDR3 nucleotides: TGTGCCAGTACAAAGGACAGGGGATTTATAACTGAAGCTTTCTTT.

This clone has only a few counts. The V call is TRBV19, the J call TRBJ2-2; possible D gene TRBD2, 6 bases. The CDR3 covers 14 residues. V lost 8 bases, J lost 1 base, and 11 bases lay in between. The germline gives CDR1 LNHDA, CDR2 SQIVND (reference sequence). CDR3 sequence: CASRGRRNTGELFF. The CDR3 nucleotides are TGTGCCAGTCGGGGGAGACGGAACACCGGGGAGCTGTTTTTT.

There are a few counts of this clone. The chain combines TRBV7-2 with TRBJ2-1; 12 bases are shared with TRBD2. This CDR3 has 15 amino acids. V was clipped by 5 bases and J by 3 bases; unmatched bases: 2. CDR1 and CDR2 from the germline V gene are SGHTA and FQGNSA. The CDR3 region is CASSKLAGGYNEQFF. CDR3 nucleotides: TGTGCCAGCAGCAAACTAGCGGGAGGCTACAATGAGCAGTTCTTC.

This clone was detected once. In DNA, the CDR3 is TGTGCCAGCTCACCACCCCTCACAGATACGCAGTATTTT. It codes for CASSPPLTDTQYF. V usage is TRBV18 and J usage is TRBJ2-3; no firm D call. Germline V CDR1 and CDR2: KGHSH, LQKENI. The V end lost 0 bases, the J end lost 2 bases, and 3 bases lay between the germline ends. This CDR3 is 13 amino acids long.

The V call is TRBV4-2, the J call TRBJ2-5; the D gene is possibly TRBD1 (5 bases). The CDR3 totals 16 residues. CDR1 and CDR2 from the germline V gene are LGHNA and YNFKEQ. Trimming took 0 bases from V and 2 from J, leaving 13 bases between them. CDR3 protein: CASSQDAQGGQETQYF. DNA for the CDR3: TGTGCCAGCAGCCAAGATGCCCAGGGTGGGCAAGAGACCCAGTACTTC.

V is TRBV28 and J is TRBJ2-3, with 11 bases that match TRBD2. The CDR3 spans 15 residues. CDR1 MDHEN and CDR2 SYDVKM come from the germline V gene. V trimming: 4 bases; J trimming: 3 bases; junction bases outside the gene matches: 3. DNA for the CDR3: TGTGCCAGCAGTTCCTCTAGCGGGAGGACAGATACGCAGTATTTT. Translating it yields CASSSSSGRTDTQYF.

The chain combines TRBV7-2 with TRBJ2-2; 7 bases map to TRBD2. The length of the CDR3 is 16 residues. Germline CDR1 and CDR2: SGHTA and FQGNSA. Trimming took 1 base from V and 0 from J; bases not matched to a gene: 2. The CDR3 DNA is TGTGCCAGCAGCTTAGTAGCGGGTCCGAACACCGGGGAGCTGTTTTTT. Residues: CASSLVAGPNTGELFF.

This clone occurred once. The V call is TRBV30, the J call TRBJ1-2; D is undetermined. Deletions cut 1 base from V and 2 bases from J, with 11 bases between. Germline CDR1 is GTSNPN and CDR2 is SVGIG (reference sequence). The CDR3 has 14 residues. The CDR3 nucleotides are TGTGCCTGGAGTGGGGTCGGCGAAAACTATGGCTACACCTTC. Amino acids: CAWSGVGENYGYTF. The variable domain in full, with the rest retrieved from reference TRBV30 and TRBJ1-2, is SQTIHQWPATLVQPVGSPLSLECTVEGTSNPNLYWYRQAAGRGLQLLFYSVGIGQISSEVPQNLSASRPQDRQFILSSKKLLLSDSGFYLCAWSGVGENYGYTFGSGTRLTVV.

The chain carries TRBV5-5 and TRBJ2-7, with 7 bases lining up with TRBD1. Trimming at V came to 0 bases and at J to 6 bases, leaving 12 bases not matched to a gene. The CDR3 covers 16 residues. Germline values: CDR1 SGHKS, CDR2 YYEKEE (reference sequence). CDR3 DNA sequence: TGTGCCAGCAGCTTGGATAACAGGGGTGTAAATGGCGAGCAGTACTTC. It codes for CASSLDNRGVNGEQYF. Looking up the rest from reference TRBV5-5 and TRBJ2-7 gives the full variable domain: DAGVTQSPTHLIKTRGQQVTLRCSPISGHKSVSWYQQVLGQGPQFIFQYYEKEERGRGNFPDRFSARQFPNYSSELNVNALLLGDSALYLCASSLDNRGVNGEQYFGPGTRLTVT.

The rearrangement joins TRBV5-1 to TRBJ2-7, with 12 bases lining up with TRBD2. The ends lost 0 bases at V and 4 bases at J; junction bases unmatched: 2. CDR1 SGHRS and CDR2 YFSETQ come from the germline V gene. There are 15 residues in the CDR3. Here the CDR3 reads CASSLGGLAGYEQYF. The DNA of the CDR3 is TGCGCCAGCAGCTTGGGCGGACTAGCGGGGTACGAGCAGTACTTC.

This chain links TRBV18 with TRBJ1-4; possible D gene TRBD1, 6 bases. Germline CDR1 reads KGHSH; CDR2 reads LQKENI. This CDR3 is built from 12 residues. The V gene lost 6 bases and the J gene lost 13 bases, with 15 bases spanning the gap. CDR3 coding DNA: TGTGCCAGCTCGCCCAACAGGGCGATACTGTTTTTT. Its translation: CASSPNRAILFF.

This clone is a singleton in its sample. The genes are TRBV5-4 and TRBJ2-5; D is possibly TRBD2 (5 bases). The V gene lost 2 bases and the J gene lost 4 bases, with 9 bases spanning the gap. Germline loops: CDR1 SGHNT, CDR2 YYREEE (reference sequence). The CDR3 is 13 residues long. The CDR3 sequence is CASSLSGGETQYF. The DNA of the CDR3 is TGTGCCAGCAGCTTATCCGGAGGAGAGACCCAGTACTTC.

The rearrangement links TRBV18 to TRBJ1-2; 7 bases fit TRBD1. CDR3 length: 15 amino acids. Germline V gene sequence: CDR1 KGHSH, CDR2 LQKENI. V shed 2 bases, J shed 3 bases, and the junction held 6 bases outside the gene matches. CDR3 coding DNA: TGTGCCAGCTCACCAATAGACAGGGCTGACTATGGCTACACCTTC. It codes for CASSPIDRADYGYTF.

Written as DNA, the CDR3 is TGTGCCAGCAGTGCACGTGGTACCAACGAGCAGTACTTC. Protein sequence: CASSARGTNEQYF. The V gene is TRBV6-5, the J gene TRBJ2-7; D remains unclear. This CDR3 contains 13 residues. Trimming took off 5 bases at V and 5 bases at J, with 13 bases between the two ends. In germline, CDR1 is MNHEY, CDR2 SVGAGI.

The chain is built from TRBV7-6 and TRBJ2-3, with D uncertain. The germline V and J ends were trimmed by 0 bases and 2 bases, with 6 bases remaining between them. CDR3 length: 14 residues. The V gene's germline CDR1 is SGHVS and CDR2 FNYEAQ. The CDR3, as DNA: TGTGCCAGCAGCTTAGCGCGCATCACAGATACGCAGTATTTT. Translated, it gives CASSLARITDTQYF.

The rearrangement uses TRBV5-5 and TRBJ1-2; D unclear. This CDR3 is built from 13 residues. V was trimmed by 1 base and J by 5 bases, leaving 9 bases between them. Germline CDR1 SGHKS, CDR2 YYEKEE (reference sequence). The CDR3, as DNA: TGTGCCAGCAGCTTGCGGCAGGAATATGGCTACACCTTC. This encodes CASSLRQEYGYTF. The full variable domain, its missing parts supplied by reference TRBV5-5 and TRBJ1-2, is DAGVTQSPTHLIKTRGQQVTLRCSPISGHKSVSWYQQVLGQGPQFIFQYYEKEERGRGNFPDRFSARQFPNYSSELNVNALLLGDSALYLCASSLRQEYGYTFGSGTRLTVV.

CDR3 coding DNA: TGTGCCAGCAGTTTAAATCCGGGCTCCAATCAGCCCCAGCATTTT. Amino acids: CASSLNPGSNQPQHF. The genes are TRBV28 and TRBJ1-5; D gene unclear. Looked up from germline, CDR1 is MDHEN and CDR2 is SYDVKM. With 2 bases removed from V and 3 bases from J, the gap between germline ends came to 11 bases. The CDR3 sequence is 15 residues long. Together with reference TRBV28 and TRBJ1-5, the CDR3 gives the full variable domain: DVKVTQSSRYLVKRTGEKVFLECVQDMDHENMFWYRQDPGLGLRLIYFSYDVKMKEKGDIPEGYSVSREKKERFSLILESASTNQTSMYLCASSLNPGSNQPQHFGDGTRLSIL.